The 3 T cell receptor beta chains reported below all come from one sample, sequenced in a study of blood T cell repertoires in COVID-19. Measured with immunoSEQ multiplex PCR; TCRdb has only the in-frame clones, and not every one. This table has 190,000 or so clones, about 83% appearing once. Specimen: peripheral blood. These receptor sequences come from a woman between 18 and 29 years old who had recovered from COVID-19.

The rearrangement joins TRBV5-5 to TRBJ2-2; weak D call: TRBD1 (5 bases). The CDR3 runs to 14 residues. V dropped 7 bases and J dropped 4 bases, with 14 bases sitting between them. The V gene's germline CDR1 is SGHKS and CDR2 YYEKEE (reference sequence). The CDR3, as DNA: TGTGCCAGCCTAAGGGGCGCCGGCACCGGGGAGCTGTTTTTT. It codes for CASLRGAGTGELFF.

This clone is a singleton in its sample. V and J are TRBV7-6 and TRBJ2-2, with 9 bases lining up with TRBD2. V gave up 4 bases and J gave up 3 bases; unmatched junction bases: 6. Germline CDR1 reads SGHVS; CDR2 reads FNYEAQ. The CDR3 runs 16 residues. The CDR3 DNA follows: TGTGCCAGCAGCTACGAGCGGGAGGCGTACACCGGGGAGCTGTTTTTT. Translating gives CASSYEREAYTGELFF.

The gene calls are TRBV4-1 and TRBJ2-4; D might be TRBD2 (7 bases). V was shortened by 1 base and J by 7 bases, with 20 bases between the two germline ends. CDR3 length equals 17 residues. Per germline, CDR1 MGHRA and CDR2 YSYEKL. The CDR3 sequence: CASSQGVGGREGNIQYF. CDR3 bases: TGCGCCAGCAGCCAAGGGGTAGGGGGTAGGGAGGGGAACATTCAGTACTTC.